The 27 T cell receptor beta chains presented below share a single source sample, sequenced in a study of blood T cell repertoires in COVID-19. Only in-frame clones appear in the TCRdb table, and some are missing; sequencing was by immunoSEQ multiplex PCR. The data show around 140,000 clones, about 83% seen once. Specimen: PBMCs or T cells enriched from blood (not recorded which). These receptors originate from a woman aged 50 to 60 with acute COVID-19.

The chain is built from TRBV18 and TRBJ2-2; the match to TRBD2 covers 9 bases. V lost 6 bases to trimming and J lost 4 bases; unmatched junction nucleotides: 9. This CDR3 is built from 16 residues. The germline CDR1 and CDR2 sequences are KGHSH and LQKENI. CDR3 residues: CASSLIAGVSTGELFF. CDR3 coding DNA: TGTGCCAGCTCCCTGATAGCGGGAGTAAGCACCGGGGAGCTGTTTTTT.

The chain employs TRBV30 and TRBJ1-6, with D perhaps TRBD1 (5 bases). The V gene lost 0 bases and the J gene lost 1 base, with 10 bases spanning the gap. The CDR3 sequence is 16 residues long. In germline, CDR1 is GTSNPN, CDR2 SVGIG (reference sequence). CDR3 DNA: TGTGCCTGGAGTGTAAGGGGAAGATCCTATAATTCACCCCTCCACTTT. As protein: CAWSVRGRSYNSPLHF. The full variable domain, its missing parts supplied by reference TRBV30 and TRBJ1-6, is SQTIHQWPATLVQPVGSPLSLECTVEGTSNPNLYWYRQAAGRGLQLLFYSVGIGQISSEVPQNLSASRPQDRQFILSSKKLLLSDSGFYLCAWSVRGRSYNSPLHFGNGTRLTVT.

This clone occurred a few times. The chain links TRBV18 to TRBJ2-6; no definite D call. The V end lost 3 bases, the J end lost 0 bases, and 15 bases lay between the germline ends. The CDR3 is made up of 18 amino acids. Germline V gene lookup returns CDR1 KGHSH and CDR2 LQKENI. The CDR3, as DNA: TGTGCCAGCTCACCCTTACTCCCCCAGCGCTCTGGGGCCAACGTCCTGACTTTC. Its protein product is CASSPLLPQRSGANVLTF.

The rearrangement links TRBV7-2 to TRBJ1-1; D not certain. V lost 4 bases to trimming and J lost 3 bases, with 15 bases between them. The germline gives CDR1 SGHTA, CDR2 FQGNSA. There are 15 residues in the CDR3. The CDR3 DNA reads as TGTGCCAGCAGCTCACCGGGAAACCCACACACTGAAGCTTTCTTT. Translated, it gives CASSSPGNPHTEAFF.

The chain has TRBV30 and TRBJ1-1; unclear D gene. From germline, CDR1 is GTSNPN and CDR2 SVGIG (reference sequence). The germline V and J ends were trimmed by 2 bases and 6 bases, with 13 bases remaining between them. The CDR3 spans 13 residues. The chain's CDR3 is CAWSPYGTAEAFF. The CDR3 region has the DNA TGTGCCTGGAGTCCTTACGGTACCGCTGAAGCTTTCTTT.

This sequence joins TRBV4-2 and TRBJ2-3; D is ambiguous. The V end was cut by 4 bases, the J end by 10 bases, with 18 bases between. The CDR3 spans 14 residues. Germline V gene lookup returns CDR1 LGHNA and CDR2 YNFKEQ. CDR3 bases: TGTGCCAGCAGCCGCGGCGGTCCCGCCGAGGCGCAGTATTTT. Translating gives CASSRGGPAEAQYF.

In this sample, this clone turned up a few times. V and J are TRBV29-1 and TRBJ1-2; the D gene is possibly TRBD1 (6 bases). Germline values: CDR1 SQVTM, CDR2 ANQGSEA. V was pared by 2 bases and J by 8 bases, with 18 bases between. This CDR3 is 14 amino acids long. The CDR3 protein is CSVEKVYRGSGYTF. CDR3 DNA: TGCAGCGTTGAAAAGGTATATAGGGGGTCCGGCTACACCTTC.

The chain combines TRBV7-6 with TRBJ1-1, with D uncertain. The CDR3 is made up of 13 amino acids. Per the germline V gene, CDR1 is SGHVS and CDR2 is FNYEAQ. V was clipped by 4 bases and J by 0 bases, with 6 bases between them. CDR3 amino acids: CASSSSVNTEAFF. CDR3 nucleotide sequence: TGTGCCAGCAGCTCTTCAGTGAACACTGAAGCTTTCTTT.

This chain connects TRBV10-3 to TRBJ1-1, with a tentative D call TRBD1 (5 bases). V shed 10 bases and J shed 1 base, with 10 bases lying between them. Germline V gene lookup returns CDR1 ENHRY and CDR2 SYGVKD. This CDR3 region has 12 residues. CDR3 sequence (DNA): TGTGCCACCTACACAGGGAACACTGAAGCTTTCTTT. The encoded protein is CATYTGNTEAFF.

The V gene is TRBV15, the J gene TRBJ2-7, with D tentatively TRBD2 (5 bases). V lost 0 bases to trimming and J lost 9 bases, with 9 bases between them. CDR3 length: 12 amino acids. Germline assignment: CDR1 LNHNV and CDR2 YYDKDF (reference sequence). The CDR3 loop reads CATSRDMLAQYF. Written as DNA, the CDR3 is TGTGCCACCAGCAGAGATATGCTAGCGCAGTACTTC.

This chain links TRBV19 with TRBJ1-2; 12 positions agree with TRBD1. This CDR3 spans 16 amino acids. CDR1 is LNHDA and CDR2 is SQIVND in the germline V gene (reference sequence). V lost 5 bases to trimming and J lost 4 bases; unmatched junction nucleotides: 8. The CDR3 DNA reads TGTGCCAGTAGTCCACGGGGACAGGGGGCGACCTATGGCTACACCTTC. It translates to CASSPRGQGATYGYTF.

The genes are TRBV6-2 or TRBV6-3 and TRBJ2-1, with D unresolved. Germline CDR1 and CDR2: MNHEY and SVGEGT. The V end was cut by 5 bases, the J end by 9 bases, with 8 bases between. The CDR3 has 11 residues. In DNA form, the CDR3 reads TGTGCCAGCAGTCCCCTTATTGAGCAGTTCTTC. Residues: CASSPLIEQFF.

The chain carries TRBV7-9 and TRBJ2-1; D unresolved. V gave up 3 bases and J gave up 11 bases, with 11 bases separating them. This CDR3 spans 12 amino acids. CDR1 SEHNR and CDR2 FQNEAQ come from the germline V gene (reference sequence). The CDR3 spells CASSFLGAQQFF. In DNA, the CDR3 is TGTGCCAGCAGCTTCCTTGGAGCGCAGCAGTTCTTC.

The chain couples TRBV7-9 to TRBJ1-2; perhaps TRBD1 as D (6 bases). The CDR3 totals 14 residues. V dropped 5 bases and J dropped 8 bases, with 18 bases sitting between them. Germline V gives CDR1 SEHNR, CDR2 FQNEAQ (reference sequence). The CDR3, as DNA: TGTGCCAGCAGCACACGGACAGTTCGAGAAGGCTACACCTTC. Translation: CASSTRTVREGYTF.

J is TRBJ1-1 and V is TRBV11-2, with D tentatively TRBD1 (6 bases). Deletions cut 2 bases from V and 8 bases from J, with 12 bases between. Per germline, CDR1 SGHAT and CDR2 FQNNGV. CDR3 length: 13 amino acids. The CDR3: CASSLNRVGEAFF. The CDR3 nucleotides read TGTGCCAGCAGCTTAAACAGGGTAGGGGAAGCTTTCTTT. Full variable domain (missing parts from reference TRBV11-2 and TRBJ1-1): EAGVAQSPRYKIIEKRQSVAFWCNPISGHATLYWYQQILGQGPKLLIQFQNNGVVDDSQLPKDRFSAERLKGVDSTLKIQPAKLEDSAVYLCASSLNRVGEAFFGQGTRLTVV.

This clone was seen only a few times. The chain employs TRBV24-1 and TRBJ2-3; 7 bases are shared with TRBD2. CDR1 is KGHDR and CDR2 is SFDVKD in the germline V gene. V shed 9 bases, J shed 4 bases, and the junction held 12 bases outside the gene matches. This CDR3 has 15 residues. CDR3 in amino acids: CATGGRDYGADTQYF. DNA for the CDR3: TGTGCCACCGGAGGGCGGGACTACGGCGCAGATACGCAGTATTTT.

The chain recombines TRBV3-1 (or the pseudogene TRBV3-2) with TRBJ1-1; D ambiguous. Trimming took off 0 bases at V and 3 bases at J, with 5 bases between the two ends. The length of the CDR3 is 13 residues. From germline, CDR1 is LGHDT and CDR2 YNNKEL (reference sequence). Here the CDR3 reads CASSQDLDTEAFF. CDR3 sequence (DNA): TGTGCCAGCAGCCAAGATCTAGACACTGAAGCTTTCTTT.

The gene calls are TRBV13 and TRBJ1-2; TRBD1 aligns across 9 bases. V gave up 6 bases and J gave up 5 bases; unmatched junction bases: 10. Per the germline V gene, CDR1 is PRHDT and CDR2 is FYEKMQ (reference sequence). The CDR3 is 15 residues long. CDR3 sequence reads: CASSRDRGTIYGYTF. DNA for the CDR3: TGTGCCAGCAGTCGAGACAGGGGGACGATATATGGCTACACCTTC.

This chain's CDR3 is CASSLGDTRGETQYF. CDR3 sequence (DNA): TGTGCCAGCAGCTTAGGGGACACTAGGGGAGAGACCCAGTACTTC. The gene calls are TRBV11-3 and TRBJ2-5; D is possibly TRBD1 (6 bases). Deletions cut 1 base from V and 4 bases from J, with 13 bases between. Looked up from germline, CDR1 is SGHNT and CDR2 is YENEEA. The CDR3 length is 15 residues.

This chain's CDR3 is CASSESGGVVNNEQFF. Written as DNA, the CDR3 is TGTGCCAGCAGTGAATCGGGGGGGGTGGTCAACAATGAGCAGTTCTTC. The J gene is TRBJ2-1, the V gene TRBV25-1; TRBD2 agrees at 8 bases. The CDR3 contains 16 residues. The germline V gene encodes CDR1 MGHDK and CDR2 SYGVNS. Losses at the gene ends were 1 base for V and 5 bases for J; bases not matched to a gene: 7.

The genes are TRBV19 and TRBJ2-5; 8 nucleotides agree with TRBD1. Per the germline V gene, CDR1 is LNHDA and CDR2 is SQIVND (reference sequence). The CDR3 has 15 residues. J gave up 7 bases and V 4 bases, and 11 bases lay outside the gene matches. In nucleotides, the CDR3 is TGTGCCAGTAGTACCCCACAGGGGGGTTTGTGGACCCAGTACTTC. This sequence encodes CASSTPQGGLWTQYF.

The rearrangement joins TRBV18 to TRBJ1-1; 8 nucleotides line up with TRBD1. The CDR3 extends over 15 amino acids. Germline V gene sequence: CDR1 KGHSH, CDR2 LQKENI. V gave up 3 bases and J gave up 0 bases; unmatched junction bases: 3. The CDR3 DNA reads TGTGCCAGCTCACCTCCAGGGGGCTTGAACACTGAAGCTTTCTTT. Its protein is CASSPPGGLNTEAFF.

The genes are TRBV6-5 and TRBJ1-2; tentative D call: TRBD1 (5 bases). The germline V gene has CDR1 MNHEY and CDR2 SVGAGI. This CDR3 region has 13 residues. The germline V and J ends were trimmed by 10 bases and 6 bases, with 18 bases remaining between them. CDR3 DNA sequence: TGTGCCACCTCCGGGACTGAATTAAATGGCTACACCTTC. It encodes CATSGTELNGYTF.

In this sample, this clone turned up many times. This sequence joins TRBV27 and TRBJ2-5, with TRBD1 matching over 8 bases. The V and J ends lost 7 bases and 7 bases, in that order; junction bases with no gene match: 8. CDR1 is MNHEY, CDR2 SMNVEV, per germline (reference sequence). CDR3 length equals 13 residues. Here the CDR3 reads CASTQGVEGTQYF. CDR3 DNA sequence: TGTGCCAGCACACAGGGGGTTGAAGGGACCCAGTACTTC.

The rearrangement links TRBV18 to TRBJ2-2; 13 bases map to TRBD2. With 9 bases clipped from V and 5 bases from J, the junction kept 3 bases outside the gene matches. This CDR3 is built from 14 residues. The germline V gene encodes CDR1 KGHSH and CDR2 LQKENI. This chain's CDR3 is CASPGLAGTGELFF. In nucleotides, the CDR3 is TGTGCCAGTCCGGGACTAGCGGGAACCGGGGAGCTGTTTTTT.

The CDR3 sequence: CASTSTPSGGNTIYF. The CDR3 DNA is TGTGCCAGCACCTCGACCCCCTCGGGGGGAAACACCATATATTTT. This chain links TRBV27 with TRBJ1-3; the D is unclear. Trimming took off 7 bases at V and 4 bases at J, with 17 bases between the two ends. The CDR3 is 15 residues long. CDR1 MNHEY and CDR2 SMNVEV come from the germline V gene (reference sequence).

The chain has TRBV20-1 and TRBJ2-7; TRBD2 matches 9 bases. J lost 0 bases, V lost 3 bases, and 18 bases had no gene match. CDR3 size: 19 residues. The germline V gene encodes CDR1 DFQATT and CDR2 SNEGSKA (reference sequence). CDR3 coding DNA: TGCAGTGCTAGTTTGTCTTGGGTTGCTAGCGGGACCTCCTCCTACGAGCAGTACTTC. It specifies CSASLSWVASGTSSYEQYF.